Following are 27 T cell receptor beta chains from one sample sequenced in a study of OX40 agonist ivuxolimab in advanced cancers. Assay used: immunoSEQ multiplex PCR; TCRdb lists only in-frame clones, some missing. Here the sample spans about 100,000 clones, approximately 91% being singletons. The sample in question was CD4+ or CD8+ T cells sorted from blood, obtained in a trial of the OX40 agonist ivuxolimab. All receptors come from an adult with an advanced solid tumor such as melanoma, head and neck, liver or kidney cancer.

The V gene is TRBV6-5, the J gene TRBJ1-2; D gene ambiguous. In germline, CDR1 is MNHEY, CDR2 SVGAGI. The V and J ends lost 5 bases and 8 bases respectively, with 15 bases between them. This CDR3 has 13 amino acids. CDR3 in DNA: TGTGCCAGCAGTCCCGGTGTGGTAGGCGGCTACACCTTC. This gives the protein CASSPGVVGGYTF.

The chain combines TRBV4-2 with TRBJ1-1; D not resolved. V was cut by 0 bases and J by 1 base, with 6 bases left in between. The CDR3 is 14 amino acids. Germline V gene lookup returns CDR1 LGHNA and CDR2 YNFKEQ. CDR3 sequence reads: CASSQEDRNTEAFF. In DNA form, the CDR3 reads TGTGCCAGCAGCCAAGAGGACCGGAACACTGAAGCTTTCTTT.

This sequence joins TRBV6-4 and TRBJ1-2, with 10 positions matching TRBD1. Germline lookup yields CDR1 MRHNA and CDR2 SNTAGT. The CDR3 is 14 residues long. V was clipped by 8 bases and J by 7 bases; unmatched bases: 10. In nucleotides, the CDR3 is TGTGCCAGCCGATCGCTCCGGGACAGGGGTGGCTACACCTTC. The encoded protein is CASRSLRDRGGYTF.

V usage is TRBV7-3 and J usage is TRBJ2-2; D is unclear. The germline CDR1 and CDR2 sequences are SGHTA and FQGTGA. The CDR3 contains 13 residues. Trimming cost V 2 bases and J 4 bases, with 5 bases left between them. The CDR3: CASSLSVTGELFF. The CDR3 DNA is TGTGCCAGCAGCTTATCAGTCACCGGGGAGCTGTTTTTT.

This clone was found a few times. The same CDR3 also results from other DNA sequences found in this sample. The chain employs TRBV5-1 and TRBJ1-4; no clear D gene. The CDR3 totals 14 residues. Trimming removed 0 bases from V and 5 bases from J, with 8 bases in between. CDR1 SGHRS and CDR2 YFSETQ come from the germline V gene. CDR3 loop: CASSLEGVNEKLFF. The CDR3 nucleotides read TGCGCCAGCAGCTTGGAGGGCGTCAATGAAAAACTGTTTTTT. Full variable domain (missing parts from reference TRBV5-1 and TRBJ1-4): KAGVTQTPRYLIKTRGQQVTLSCSPISGHRSVSWYQQTPGQGLQFLFEYFSETQRNKGNFPGRFSGRQFSNSRSEMNVSTLELGDSALYLCASSLEGVNEKLFFGSGTQLSVL.

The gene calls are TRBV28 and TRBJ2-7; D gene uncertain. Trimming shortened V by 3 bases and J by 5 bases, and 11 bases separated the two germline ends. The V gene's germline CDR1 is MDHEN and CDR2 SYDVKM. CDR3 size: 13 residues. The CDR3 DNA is TGTGCCAGCAGTTTCCCCGGGTCCCACGAGCAGTACTTC. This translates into CASSFPGSHEQYF.

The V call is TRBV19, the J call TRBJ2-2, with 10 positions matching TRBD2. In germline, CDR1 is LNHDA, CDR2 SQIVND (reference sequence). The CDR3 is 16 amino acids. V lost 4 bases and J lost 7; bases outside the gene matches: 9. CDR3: CASSTVAGGPVGELFF. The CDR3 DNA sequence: TGTGCCAGTAGTACGGTAGCGGGGGGCCCGGTCGGGGAGCTGTTTTTT.

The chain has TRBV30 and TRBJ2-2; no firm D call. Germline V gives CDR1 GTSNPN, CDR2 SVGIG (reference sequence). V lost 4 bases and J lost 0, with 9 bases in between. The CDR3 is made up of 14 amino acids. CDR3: CAWTRGANTGELFF. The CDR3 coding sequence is TGTGCCTGGACACGCGGCGCGAACACCGGGGAGCTGTTTTTT.

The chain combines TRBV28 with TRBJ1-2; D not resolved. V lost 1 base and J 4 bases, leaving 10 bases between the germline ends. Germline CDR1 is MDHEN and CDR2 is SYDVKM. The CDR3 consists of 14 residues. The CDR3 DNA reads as TGTGCCAGCAGTTTATCTCCGGTCCTCTATGGCTACACCTTC. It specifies CASSLSPVLYGYTF.

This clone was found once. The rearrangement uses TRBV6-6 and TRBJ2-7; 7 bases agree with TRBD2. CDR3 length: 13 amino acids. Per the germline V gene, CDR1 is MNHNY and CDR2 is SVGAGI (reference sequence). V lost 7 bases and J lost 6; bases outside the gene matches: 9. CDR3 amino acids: CASIDTRTSEQYF. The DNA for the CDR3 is TGTGCCAGCATTGATACCCGGACTAGCGAGCAGTACTTC.

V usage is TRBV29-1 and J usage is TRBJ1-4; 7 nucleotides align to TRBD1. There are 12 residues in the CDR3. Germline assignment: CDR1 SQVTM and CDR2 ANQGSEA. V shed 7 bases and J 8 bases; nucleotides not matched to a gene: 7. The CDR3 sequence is CSAVLQGEKLFF. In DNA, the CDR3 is TGCAGCGCCGTACTACAGGGGGAAAAACTGTTTTTT.

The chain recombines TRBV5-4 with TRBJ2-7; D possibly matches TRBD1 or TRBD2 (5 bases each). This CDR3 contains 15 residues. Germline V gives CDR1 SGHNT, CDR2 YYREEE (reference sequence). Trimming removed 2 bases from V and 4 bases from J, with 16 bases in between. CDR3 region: CASSLGPGSNYEQYF. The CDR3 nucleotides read TGTGCCAGCAGCTTAGGTCCAGGGAGTAATTACGAGCAGTACTTC. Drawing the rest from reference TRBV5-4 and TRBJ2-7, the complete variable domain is ETGVTQSPTHLIKTRGQQVTLRCSSQSGHNTVSWYQQALGQGPQFIFQYYREEENGRGNFPPRFSGLQFPNYSSELNVNALELDDSALYLCASSLGPGSNYEQYFGPGTRLTVT.

CDR3 bases: TGTGCCAGCAGTTGGGTTGCGGACGGGTCCTACGAGCAGTACTTC. As protein: CASSWVADGSYEQYF. This chain connects TRBV6-1 to TRBJ2-7, with D unresolved. The CDR3 has 15 residues. The V gene lost 5 bases and the J gene lost 1 base, with 15 bases spanning the gap. Per germline, CDR1 MNHNS and CDR2 SASEGT.

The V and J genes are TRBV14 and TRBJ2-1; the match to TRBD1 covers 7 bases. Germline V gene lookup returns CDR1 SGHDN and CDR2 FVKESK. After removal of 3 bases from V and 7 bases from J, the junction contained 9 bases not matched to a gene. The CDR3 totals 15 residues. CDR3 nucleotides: TGTGCCAGCAGCCAGCAGATCATACAGGGGAATGAGCAGTTCTTC. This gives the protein CASSQQIIQGNEQFF.

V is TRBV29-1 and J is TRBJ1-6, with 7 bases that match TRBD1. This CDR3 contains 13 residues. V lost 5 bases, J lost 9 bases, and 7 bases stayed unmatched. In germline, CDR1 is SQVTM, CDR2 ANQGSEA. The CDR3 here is CSVKQGWGSPLHF. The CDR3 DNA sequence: TGCAGCGTTAAACAGGGGTGGGGTTCACCCCTCCACTTT.

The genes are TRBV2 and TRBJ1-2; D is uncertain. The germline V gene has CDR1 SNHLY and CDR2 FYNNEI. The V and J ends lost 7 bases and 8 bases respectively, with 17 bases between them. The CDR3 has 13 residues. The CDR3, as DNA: TGTGCCAGCACTGGACCCCCCAAGGGAGGCTACACCTTC. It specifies CASTGPPKGGYTF.

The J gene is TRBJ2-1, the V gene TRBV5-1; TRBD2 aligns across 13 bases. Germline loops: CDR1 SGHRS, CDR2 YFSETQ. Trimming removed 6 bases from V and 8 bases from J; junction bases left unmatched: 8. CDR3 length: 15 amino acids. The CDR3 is CASIETSGRTHEQFF. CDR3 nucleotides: TGCGCCAGCATCGAGACTAGCGGGAGGACTCATGAGCAGTTCTTC.

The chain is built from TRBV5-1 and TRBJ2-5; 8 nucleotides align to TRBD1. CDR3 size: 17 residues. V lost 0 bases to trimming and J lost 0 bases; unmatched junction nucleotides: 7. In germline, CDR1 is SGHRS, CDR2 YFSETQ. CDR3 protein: CASSLVGRGLNQETQYF. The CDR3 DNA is TGCGCCAGCAGCTTGGTGGGCAGGGGGCTAAACCAAGAGACCCAGTACTTC.

The CDR3 loop reads CSVTSRNEFF. The CDR3 nucleotides are TGCAGCGTTACTAGCCGAAATGAGTTCTTC. The rearrangement links TRBV29-1 to TRBJ2-1; a possible D gene is TRBD2 (6 bases). This CDR3 region has 10 residues. Trimming removed 5 bases at V and 14 bases at J, with 13 bases between. CDR1 is SQVTM, CDR2 ANQGSEA, per germline.

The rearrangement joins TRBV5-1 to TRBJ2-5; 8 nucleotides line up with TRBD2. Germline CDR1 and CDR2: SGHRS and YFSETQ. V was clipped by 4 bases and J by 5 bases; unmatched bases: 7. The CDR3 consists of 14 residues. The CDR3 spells CASSPGGVKETQYF. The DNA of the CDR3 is TGCGCCAGCAGCCCGGGGGGGGTCAAGGAGACCCAGTACTTC.

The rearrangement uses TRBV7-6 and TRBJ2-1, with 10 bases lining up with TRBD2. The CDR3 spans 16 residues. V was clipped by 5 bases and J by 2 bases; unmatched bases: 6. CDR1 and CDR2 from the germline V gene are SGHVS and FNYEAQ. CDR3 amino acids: CASSLILAGAYNEQFF. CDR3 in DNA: TGTGCCAGCAGCCTGATTCTAGCGGGGGCCTACAATGAGCAGTTCTTC. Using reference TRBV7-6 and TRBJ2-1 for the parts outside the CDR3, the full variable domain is GAGVSQSPRYKVTKRGQDVALRCDPISGHVSLYWYRQALGQGPEFLTYFNYEAQQDKSGLPNDRFSAERPEGSISTLTIQRTEQRDSAMYRCASSLILAGAYNEQFFGPGTRLTVL.

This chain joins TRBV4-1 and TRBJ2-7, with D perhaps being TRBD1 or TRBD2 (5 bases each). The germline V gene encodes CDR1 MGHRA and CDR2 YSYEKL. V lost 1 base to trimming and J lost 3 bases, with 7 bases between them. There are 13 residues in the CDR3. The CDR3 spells CASSQGDLYEQYF. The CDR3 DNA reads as TGCGCCAGCAGCCAAGGGGACCTCTACGAGCAGTACTTC.

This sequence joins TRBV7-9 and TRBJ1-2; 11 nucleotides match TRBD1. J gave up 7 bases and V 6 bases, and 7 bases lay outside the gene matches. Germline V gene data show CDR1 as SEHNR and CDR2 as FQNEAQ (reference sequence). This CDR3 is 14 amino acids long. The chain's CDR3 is CASSHGQGAFGYTF. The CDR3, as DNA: TGTGCCAGCAGTCACGGACAGGGGGCTTTTGGCTACACCTTC.

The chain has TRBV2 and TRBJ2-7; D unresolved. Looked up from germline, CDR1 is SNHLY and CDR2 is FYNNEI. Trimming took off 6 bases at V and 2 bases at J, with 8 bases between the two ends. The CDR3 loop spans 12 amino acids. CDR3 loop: CASRAEAYEQYF. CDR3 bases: TGTGCCAGCAGGGCAGAGGCCTACGAGCAGTACTTC.

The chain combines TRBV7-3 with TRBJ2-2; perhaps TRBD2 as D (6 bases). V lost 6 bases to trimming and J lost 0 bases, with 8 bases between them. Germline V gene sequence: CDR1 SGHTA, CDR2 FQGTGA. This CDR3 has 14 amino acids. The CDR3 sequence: CASRRGTNTGELFF. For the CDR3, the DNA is TGTGCCAGCAGGCGCGGGACGAACACCGGGGAGCTGTTTTTT.

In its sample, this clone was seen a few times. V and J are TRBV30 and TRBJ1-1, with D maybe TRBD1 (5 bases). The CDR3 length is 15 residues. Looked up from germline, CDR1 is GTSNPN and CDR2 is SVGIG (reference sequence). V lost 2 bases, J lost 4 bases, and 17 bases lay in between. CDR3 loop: CAWSRRAGRTTEAFF. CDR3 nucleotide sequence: TGTGCCTGGAGTCGAAGGGCAGGGAGGACCACTGAAGCTTTCTTT.

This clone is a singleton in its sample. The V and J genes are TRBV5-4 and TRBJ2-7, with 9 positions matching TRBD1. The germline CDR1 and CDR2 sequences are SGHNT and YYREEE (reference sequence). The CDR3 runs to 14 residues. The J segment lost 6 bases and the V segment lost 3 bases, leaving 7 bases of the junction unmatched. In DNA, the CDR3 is TGTGCCAGCAGCTGGGGACTGACAGGGGGCGAGCAGTACTTC. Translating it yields CASSWGLTGGEQYF.